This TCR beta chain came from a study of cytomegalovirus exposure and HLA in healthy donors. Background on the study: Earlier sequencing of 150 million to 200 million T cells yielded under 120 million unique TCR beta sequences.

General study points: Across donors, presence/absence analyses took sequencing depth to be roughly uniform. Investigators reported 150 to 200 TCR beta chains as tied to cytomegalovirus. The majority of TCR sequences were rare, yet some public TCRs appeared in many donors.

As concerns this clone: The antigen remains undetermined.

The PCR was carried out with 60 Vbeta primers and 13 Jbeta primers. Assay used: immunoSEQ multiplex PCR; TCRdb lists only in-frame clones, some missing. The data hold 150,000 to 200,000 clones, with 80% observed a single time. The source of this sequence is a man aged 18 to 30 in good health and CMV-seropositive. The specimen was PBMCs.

Here the CDR3 reads CAISETRQRETQYF. CDR3 bases: TGTGCCATCAGTGAGACTCGACAACGGGAGACCCAGTACTTC. V is TRBV10-3 and J is TRBJ2-5; D remains unclear. Germline values: CDR1 ENHRY, CDR2 SYGVKD. Between the trimmed V and J ends, which lost 2 bases and 5 bases, there was a span of 12 bases. The CDR3 is made up of 14 amino acids.